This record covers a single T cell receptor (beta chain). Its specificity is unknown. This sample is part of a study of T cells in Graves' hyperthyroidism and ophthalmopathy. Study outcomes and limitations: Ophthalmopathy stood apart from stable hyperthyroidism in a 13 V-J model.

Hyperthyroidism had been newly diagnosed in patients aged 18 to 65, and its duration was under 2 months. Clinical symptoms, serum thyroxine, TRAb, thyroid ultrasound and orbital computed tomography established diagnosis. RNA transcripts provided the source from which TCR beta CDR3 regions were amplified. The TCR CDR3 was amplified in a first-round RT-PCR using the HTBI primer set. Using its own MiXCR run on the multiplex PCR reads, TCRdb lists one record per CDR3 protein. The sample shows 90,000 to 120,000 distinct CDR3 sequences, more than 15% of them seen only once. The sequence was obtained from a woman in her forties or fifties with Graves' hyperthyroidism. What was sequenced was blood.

The CDR3 DNA reads TGTGCCAGCAGTCCCTTAAGCGGGGGAATTCCCTACGAGCAGTACTTC. It encodes CASSPLSGGIPYEQYF. The V gene is TRBV6-1, the J gene TRBJ2-7, with TRBD2 matching 8 bases. The germline V gene has CDR1 MNHNS and CDR2 SASEGT. The CDR3 spans 16 residues. J lost 2 bases, V lost 5 bases, and 11 bases had no gene match.